These T cell receptor beta chains were read from a single sample in a study of shared clonotypes between healthy human individuals. Profiled with immunoSEQ multiplex PCR; TCRdb holds only in-frame clones, not every one. The sample has 150,000 to 200,000 clones, approximately 60% seen once; the top ten hold about 9.4%. The sequencing sample was made of memory CD4+ T cells sorted from blood. The receptors here all came from a young man in good health. Both conserved end residues are part of each CDR3. D genes are given only for firm matches. Only part of the rows carry a size: once, few, many, or a class if the clone is expanded.

CDR3 protein: CASSQPWTVNTEAFF; CDR3 DNA: TGCGCCAGCAGCCAACCCTGGACAGTTAACACTGAAGCTTTCTTT; V gene: TRBV4-1; D gene: .; J gene: TRBJ1-1; clone size: .
CDR3 protein: CASSSVRGINYGYTF; CDR3 DNA: TGTGCCAGCAGTTCAGTCAGGGGTATAAACTATGGCTACACCTTC; V gene: TRBV28; D gene: .; J gene: TRBJ1-2; clone size: once
CDR3 protein: CASSSLNSNQPQHF; CDR3 DNA: TGTGCCAGCAGTAGCCTAAATAGCAATCAGCCCCAGCATTTT; V gene: TRBV5-8; D gene: .; J gene: TRBJ1-5; clone size: .
CDR3 protein: CAWSIDRGIYNEQFF; CDR3 DNA: TGTGCCTGGAGCATCGACAGGGGGATTTACAATGAGCAGTTCTTC; V gene: TRBV30; D gene: TRBD1; J gene: TRBJ2-1; clone size: .
CDR3 protein: CASSLKVGSEQYF; CDR3 DNA: TGTGCTAGCAGCTTAAAGGTGGGTTCCGAGCAGTACTTC; V gene: TRBV7-7; D gene: .; J gene: TRBJ2-7; clone size: .
CDR3 protein: CASSPQYNEQFF; CDR3 DNA: TGTGCCAGCAGCCCCCAGTACAATGAGCAGTTCTTC; V gene: TRBV7-2; D gene: .; J gene: TRBJ2-1; clone size: .
CDR3 protein: CASSFTGTSYNEQFF; CDR3 DNA: TGTGCCAGCAGTTTCACCGGGACCTCCTACAATGAGCAGTTCTTC; V gene: TRBV27; D gene: .; J gene: TRBJ2-1; clone size: few
CDR3 protein: CASSPSIRDSGPYEQYF; CDR3 DNA: TGCGCCAGCAGTCCCTCAATCCGGGACAGTGGCCCTTACGAGCAGTACTTC; V gene: TRBV5-1; D gene: TRBD1; J gene: TRBJ2-7; clone size: .
CDR3 protein: CASSHTSGISTTGELFF; CDR3 DNA: TGTGCCAGCAGTCACACGTCCGGGATTTCGACCACCGGGGAGCTGTTTTTT; V gene: TRBV11-3; D gene: .; J gene: TRBJ2-2; clone size: .
CDR3 protein: CASSPGTSVYEQYF; CDR3 DNA: TGCGCCAGCAGCCCCGGGACTAGCGTCTACGAGCAGTACTTC; V gene: TRBV5-1; D gene: TRBD2; J gene: TRBJ2-7; clone size: .
CDR3 protein: CASSLEPAYGYTF; CDR3 DNA: TGTGCCAGCAGCTTAGAACCGGCCTATGGCTACACCTTC; V gene: TRBV11-2; D gene: .; J gene: TRBJ1-2; clone size: .
CDR3 protein: CASLTTWGSTDTQYF; CDR3 DNA: TGTGCCAGCCTCACCACTTGGGGCAGCACAGATACGCAGTATTTT; V gene: TRBV19; D gene: .; J gene: TRBJ2-3; clone size: .
CDR3 protein: CSVGRGTVGEAFF; CDR3 DNA: TGCAGCGTCGGCCGTGGGACAGTCGGTGAAGCTTTCTTT; V gene: TRBV29-1; D gene: TRBD1; J gene: TRBJ1-1; clone size: .
CDR3 protein: CASRGLAEYNEQFF; CDR3 DNA: TGTGCCAGCAGAGGACTAGCGGAGTACAATGAGCAGTTCTTC; V gene: TRBV6-5; D gene: TRBD2; J gene: TRBJ2-1; clone size: .
CDR3 protein: CASSQDLGQETQYF; CDR3 DNA: TGTGCCAGCAGCCAAGATCTGGGCCAAGAGACCCAGTACTTC; V gene: TRBV14; D gene: .; J gene: TRBJ2-5; clone size: once
CDR3 protein: CASSYGTGGSTDTQYF; CDR3 DNA: TGTGCCAGCAGTTACGGGACAGGGGGAAGCACAGATACGCAGTATTTT; V gene: TRBV6-6; D gene: TRBD1; J gene: TRBJ2-3; clone size: .
CDR3 protein: CASSLAAPGQGGAGYEQYF; CDR3 DNA: TGTGCCAGCAGCTTAGCCGCCCCCGGACAGGGCGGGGCGGGGTACGAGCAGTACTTC; V gene: TRBV11-3; D gene: TRBD1; J gene: TRBJ2-7; clone size: .
CDR3 protein: CASSEEGGVTDTQYF; CDR3 DNA: TGTGCCAGCAGTGAAGAGGGAGGGGTCACAGATACGCAGTATTTT; V gene: TRBV2; D gene: TRBD2; J gene: TRBJ2-3; clone size: .
CDR3 protein: CASSFGERQETQYF; CDR3 DNA: TGTGCCAGCAGCTTTGGAGAACGGCAGGAGACCCAGTACTTC; V gene: TRBV7-2; D gene: .; J gene: TRBJ2-5; clone size: .
CDR3 protein: CASSLRSGSLNQPQHF; CDR3 DNA: TGTGCCAGCAGCTTACGTTCGGGCAGCCTCAATCAGCCCCAGCATTTT; V gene: TRBV7-8; D gene: .; J gene: TRBJ1-5; clone size: .
CDR3 protein: CASSKTAGGLSNEQFF; CDR3 DNA: TGCGCCAGCAGCAAAACCGCCGGCGGGCTCTCTAATGAGCAGTTCTTC; V gene: TRBV5-1; D gene: .; J gene: TRBJ2-1; clone size: few
CDR3 protein: CASSLPRTGDLSGANVLTF; CDR3 DNA: TGTGCCAGCAGCTTACCGAGGACAGGGGACCTCTCTGGGGCCAACGTCCTGACTTTC; V gene: TRBV7-8; D gene: TRBD1; J gene: TRBJ2-6; clone size: once
CDR3 protein: CASGPTGTGMDEQYF; CDR3 DNA: TGTGCCAGCGGCCCCACCGGGACAGGGATGGACGAGCAGTACTTC; V gene: TRBV9; D gene: TRBD1; J gene: TRBJ2-7; clone size: .
CDR3 protein: CASSYNPGQGYEQYF; CDR3 DNA: TGCGCCAGCAGCTATAATCCGGGACAGGGTTACGAGCAGTACTTC; V gene: TRBV5-1; D gene: TRBD1; J gene: TRBJ2-7; clone size: .
CDR3 protein: CASTVGLAGYEQYF; CDR3 DNA: TGTGCCAGCACCGTGGGACTAGCGGGCTACGAGCAGTACTTC; V gene: TRBV28; D gene: TRBD2; J gene: TRBJ2-7; clone size: once
CDR3 protein: CASSRDQETQYF; CDR3 DNA: TGTGCCAGCAGCAGGGATCAAGAGACCCAGTACTTC; V gene: TRBV7-4; D gene: .; J gene: TRBJ2-5; clone size: .
CDR3 protein: CASSPGLAGDTDEQFF; CDR3 DNA: TGTGCCAGCAGCCCAGGACTAGCGGGAGACACTGATGAGCAGTTCTTC; V gene: TRBV5-4; D gene: TRBD2; J gene: TRBJ2-1; clone size: .
CDR3 protein: CASSVLADPRETQYF; CDR3 DNA: TGTGCCAGCAGCGTACTAGCAGATCCCCGAGAGACCCAGTACTTC; V gene: TRBV9; D gene: .; J gene: TRBJ2-5; clone size: .
CDR3 protein: CASSVGQGNEKLFF; CDR3 DNA: TGTGCCAGCAGCGTGGGACAGGGTAATGAAAAACTGTTTTTT; V gene: TRBV9; D gene: TRBD1; J gene: TRBJ1-4; clone size: .
CDR3 protein: CASSSLLGRGHEQYF; CDR3 DNA: TGTGCCAGCAGTTCACTTTTGGGGAGGGGACACGAGCAGTACTTC; V gene: TRBV28; D gene: TRBD2; J gene: TRBJ2-7; clone size: .
CDR3 protein: CASSPSRRGAGRRETQYF; CDR3 DNA: TGTGCCAGCAGCCCATCTCGCCGGGGAGCGGGAAGGAGGGAGACCCAGTACTTC; V gene: TRBV11-2; D gene: TRBD2; J gene: TRBJ2-5; clone size: .
CDR3 protein: CASSQDSRLAGHEQFF; CDR3 DNA: TGCGCCAGCAGCCAAGATTCGAGACTAGCCGGGCATGAGCAGTTCTTC; V gene: TRBV4-3; D gene: TRBD2; J gene: TRBJ2-1; clone size: once
CDR3 protein: CASSFGAYQETQYF; CDR3 DNA: TGTGCCAGCAGTTTCGGGGCGTACCAAGAGACCCAGTACTTC; V gene: TRBV28; D gene: .; J gene: TRBJ2-5; clone size: few
CDR3 protein: CASSLHPRQPQHF; CDR3 DNA: TGTGCCAGTTCACTACATCCCCGTCAGCCCCAGCATTTT; V gene: TRBV6-4; D gene: .; J gene: TRBJ1-5; clone size: .
CDR3 protein: CASFRLRSGYNEQFF; CDR3 DNA: TGTGCCAGCTTCCGCTTAAGGAGTGGTTACAATGAGCAGTTCTTC; V gene: TRBV27; D gene: .; J gene: TRBJ2-1; clone size: .
CDR3 protein: CASSARLAGGPDTQYF; CDR3 DNA: TGTGCCAGCTCAGCGCGACTAGCGGGAGGGCCGGATACGCAGTATTTT; V gene: TRBV18; D gene: TRBD2; J gene: TRBJ2-3; clone size: .